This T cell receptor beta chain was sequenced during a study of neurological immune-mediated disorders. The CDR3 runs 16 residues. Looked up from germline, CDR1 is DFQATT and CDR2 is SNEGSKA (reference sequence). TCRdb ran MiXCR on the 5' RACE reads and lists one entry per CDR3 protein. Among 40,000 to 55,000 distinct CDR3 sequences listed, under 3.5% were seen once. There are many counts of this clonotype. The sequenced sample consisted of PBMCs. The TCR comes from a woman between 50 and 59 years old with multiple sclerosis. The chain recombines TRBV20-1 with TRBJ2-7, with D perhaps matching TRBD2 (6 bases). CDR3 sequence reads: CSAPYGLSGYSYEQYF. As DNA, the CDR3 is TGCAGCGCGCCCTACGGGCTTAGCGGTTACTCCTACGAGCAGTACTTC.